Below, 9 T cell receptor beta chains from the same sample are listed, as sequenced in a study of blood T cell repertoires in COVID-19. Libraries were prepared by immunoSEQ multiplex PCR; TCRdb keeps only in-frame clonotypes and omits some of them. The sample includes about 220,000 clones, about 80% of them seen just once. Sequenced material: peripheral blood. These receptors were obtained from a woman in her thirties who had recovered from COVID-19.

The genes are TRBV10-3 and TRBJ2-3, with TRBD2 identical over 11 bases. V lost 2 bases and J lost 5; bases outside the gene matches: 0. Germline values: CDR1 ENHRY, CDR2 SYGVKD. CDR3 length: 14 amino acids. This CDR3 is CAISEGTSGDTQYF. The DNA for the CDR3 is TGTGCCATCAGTGAGGGGACTAGCGGAGATACGCAGTATTTT.

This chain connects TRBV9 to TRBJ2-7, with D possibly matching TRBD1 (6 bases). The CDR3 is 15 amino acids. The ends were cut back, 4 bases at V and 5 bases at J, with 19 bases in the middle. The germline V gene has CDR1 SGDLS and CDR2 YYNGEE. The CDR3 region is CASSPRRGRGHEQYF. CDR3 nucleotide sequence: TGTGCCAGCAGCCCCCGTCGAGGCAGGGGCCACGAGCAGTACTTC.

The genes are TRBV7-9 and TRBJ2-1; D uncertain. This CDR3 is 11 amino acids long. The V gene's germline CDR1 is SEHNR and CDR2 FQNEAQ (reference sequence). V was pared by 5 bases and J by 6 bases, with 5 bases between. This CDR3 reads CASSRSNEQFF. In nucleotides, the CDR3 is TGTGCCAGCAGCCGTAGCAATGAGCAGTTCTTC.

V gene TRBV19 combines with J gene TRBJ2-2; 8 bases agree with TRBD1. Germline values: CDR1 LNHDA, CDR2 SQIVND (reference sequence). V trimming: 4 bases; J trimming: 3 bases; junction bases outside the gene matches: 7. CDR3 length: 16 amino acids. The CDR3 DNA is TGTGCCAGTAGTAGCCCGGGACAGGCGGACACCGGGGAGCTGTTTTTT. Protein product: CASSSPGQADTGELFF.

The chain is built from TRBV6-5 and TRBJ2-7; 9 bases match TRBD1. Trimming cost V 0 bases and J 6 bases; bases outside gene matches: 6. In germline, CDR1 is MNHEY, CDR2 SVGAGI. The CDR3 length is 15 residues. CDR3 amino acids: CASSYSDRGYIEQYF. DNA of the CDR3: TGTGCCAGCAGTTACTCGGACAGGGGTTATATCGAGCAGTACTTC.

The CDR3 DNA follows: TGCGCCAGCAGCCCGGGACTAGCGGGAGTAAGCGATGAGCAGTTCTTC. Translation: CASSPGLAGVSDEQFF. The chain joins TRBV5-1 to TRBJ2-1; 14 bases are shared with TRBD2. Unmatched junction bases numbered 8, after V lost 4 bases and J lost 8 bases. The CDR3 is 16 amino acids. CDR1 and CDR2 (germline): SGHRS, YFSETQ.

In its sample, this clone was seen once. The CDR3 sequence: CASSQDLTNMNTEAFF. The CDR3 DNA reads as TGTGCCAGCAGCCAAGATCTTACGAACATGAACACTGAAGCTTTCTTT. The chain uses TRBV3-1 (or the pseudogene TRBV3-2) and TRBJ1-1, with no clear D. V lost 0 bases, J lost 0 bases, and 11 bases lay in between. The length of the CDR3 is 16 residues. Germline V gene lookup returns CDR1 LGHDT and CDR2 YNNKEL (reference sequence).

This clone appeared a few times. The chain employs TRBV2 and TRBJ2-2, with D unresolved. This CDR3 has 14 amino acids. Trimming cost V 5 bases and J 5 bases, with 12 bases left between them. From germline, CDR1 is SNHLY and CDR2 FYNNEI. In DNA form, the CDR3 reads TGTGCCAGCAGTCGTGGCTCACAAACCGGGGAGCTGTTTTTT. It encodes CASSRGSQTGELFF.

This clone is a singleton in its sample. The DNA for the CDR3 is TGTGCCAGCAGCCCTCCAGGGTGGCGGAGCACTGAAGCTTTCTTT. Translation gives CASSPPGWRSTEAFF. The chain couples TRBV14 to TRBJ1-1; D is possibly TRBD1 (5 bases). V was shortened by 4 bases and J by 4 bases, with 16 bases between the two germline ends. Germline CDR1 is SGHDN and CDR2 is FVKESK. The CDR3 spans 15 residues.